Below, 11 T cell receptor beta chains from the same sample are listed, as sequenced in a study of OX40 agonist ivuxolimab in advanced cancers. TCRdb's copy holds only in-frame clones and misses some; the assay was immunoSEQ multiplex PCR. The sample has about 26,000 clones; nearly 80% are singletons. The source was CD4+ or CD8+ T cells sorted from blood, collected in a trial of the OX40 agonist ivuxolimab. All receptors derive from an adult with an advanced solid tumor such as melanoma, head and neck, liver or kidney cancer.

This clone appeared a few times. CDR3 sequence reads: CASSQDYWAFGDYGYTF. CDR3 bases: TGCGCCAGCAGCCAAGATTATTGGGCGTTCGGCGACTATGGCTACACCTTC. The chain links TRBV4-3 to TRBJ1-2; D gene uncertain. V was clipped by 0 bases and J by 3 bases, with 17 bases between them. This CDR3 has 17 amino acids. CDR1 and CDR2 from the germline V gene are LGHNA and YSLEER.

This rearrangement joins TRBV9 to TRBJ1-1; TRBD1 might be the D (6 bases). CDR1 is SGDLS, CDR2 YYNGEE, per germline. The V and J ends lost 4 bases and 3 bases respectively, with 10 bases between them. The CDR3 consists of 13 residues. The CDR3 DNA follows: TGTGCCAGCAGCCCAGAGGGGGACACTGAAGCTTTCTTT. Residues: CASSPEGDTEAFF.

V gene TRBV13 combines with J gene TRBJ2-4; D is uncertain. Germline V gives CDR1 PRHDT, CDR2 FYEKMQ (reference sequence). V was shortened by 8 bases and J by 5 bases, with 13 bases between the two germline ends. The CDR3 totals 13 residues. CDR3 nucleotides: TGTGCCAGCTTAAGGGTCGGGCAAAACATTCAGTACTTC. It specifies CASLRVGQNIQYF.

The rearrangement links TRBV18 to TRBJ2-3; possible D gene TRBD1, 6 bases. Looked up from germline, CDR1 is KGHSH and CDR2 is LQKENI. V lost 5 bases and J lost 2, with 17 bases in between. This CDR3 is built from 16 residues. CDR3 sequence: CASSDGRDRFTDTQYF. CDR3 nucleotide sequence: TGTGCCAGCTCAGACGGCCGTGACAGGTTCACAGATACGCAGTATTTT.

This clone occurred a few times. The chain employs TRBV2 and TRBJ1-5; 8 bases agree with TRBD1. The CDR3 contains 15 residues. In germline, CDR1 is SNHLY, CDR2 FYNNEI. V gave up 5 bases and J gave up 4 bases; unmatched junction bases: 7. The CDR3 sequence: CASSPRGLGNQPQHF. CDR3 nucleotide sequence: TGTGCCAGCAGTCCCAGGGGGCTCGGGAATCAGCCCCAGCATTTT.

The J gene is TRBJ2-5, the V gene TRBV27; D is undetermined. The CDR3 covers 14 residues. Germline CDR1 and CDR2: MNHEY and SMNVEV (reference sequence). Trimming removed 0 bases from V and 1 base from J, with 6 bases in between. CDR3 DNA: TGTGCCAGCAGTTTATCGGCGATCCAAGAGACCCAGTACTTC. Translation gives CASSLSAIQETQYF.

CDR3 nucleotide sequence: TGTGCCAGCAGCGCCGGGACTAGCGGAGCCTACAATGAGCAGTTCTTC. It is translated as CASSAGTSGAYNEQFF. The chain employs TRBV9 and TRBJ2-1, with 11 bases lining up with TRBD2. This CDR3 is built from 16 residues. Unmatched junction bases numbered 4, after V lost 3 bases and J lost 2 bases. CDR1 SGDLS and CDR2 YYNGEE come from the germline V gene. The full variable domain, in which reference TRBV9 and TRBJ2-1 provide the parts outside the CDR3, is DSGVTQTPKHLITATGQRVTLRCSPRSGDLSVYWYQQSLDQGLQFLIQYYNGEERAKGNILERFSAQQFPDLHSELNLSSLELGDSALYFCASSAGTSGAYNEQFFGPGTRLTVL.

This clone was observed a handful of times. The rearrangement joins TRBV7-8 to TRBJ2-7; 7 bases match TRBD1. V lost 5 bases and J lost 4; bases outside the gene matches: 2. Germline CDR1 SGHVS, CDR2 FQNEAQ. The CDR3 loop spans 12 amino acids. The DNA of the CDR3 is TGTGCCAGCAGCCCGACAGGGTACGAGCAGTACTTC. This sequence encodes CASSPTGYEQYF.

V is TRBV7-6 and J is TRBJ1-6; D possibly corresponds to TRBD1 (5 bases). The germline V gene has CDR1 SGHVS and CDR2 FNYEAQ. The CDR3 sequence is 16 residues long. Trimming took 1 base from V and 3 from J, leaving 10 bases between them. The CDR3 DNA sequence: TGTGCCAGCAGCTTAGTCGACAGCATCTATAATTCACCCCTCCACTTT. Residues: CASSLVDSIYNSPLHF.

This clone was detected a few times. V usage is TRBV25-1 and J usage is TRBJ2-1, with 9 bases fitting TRBD2. The junction had 17 bases not matched to a gene; V was cut back by 5 bases and J by 6 bases. The CDR3 runs to 18 residues. The V gene's germline CDR1 is MGHDK and CDR2 SYGVNS. The CDR3 DNA follows: TGTGCCAGCAGTTTATTCGACAGAGTACTAGCGGGCCTCAATGAGCAGTTCTTC. Translation: CASSLFDRVLAGLNEQFF. The whole variable domain, filled in from reference TRBV25-1 and TRBJ2-1, reads EADIYQTPRYLVIGTGKKITLECSQTMGHDKMYWYQQDPGMELHLIHYSYGVNSTEKGDLSSESTVSRIRTEHFPLTLESARPSHTSQYLCASSLFDRVLAGLNEQFFGPGTRLTVL.

The chain carries TRBV4-1 and TRBJ1-5; the match to TRBD1 covers 7 bases. J lost 3 bases, V lost 1 base, and 6 bases had no gene match. This CDR3 comprises 16 residues. The germline CDR1 and CDR2 sequences are MGHRA and YSYEKL. Written as DNA, the CDR3 is TGCGCCAGCAGCCAAGCCCAGGGGGAGGTCAATCAGCCCCAGCATTTT. Its translation is CASSQAQGEVNQPQHF.